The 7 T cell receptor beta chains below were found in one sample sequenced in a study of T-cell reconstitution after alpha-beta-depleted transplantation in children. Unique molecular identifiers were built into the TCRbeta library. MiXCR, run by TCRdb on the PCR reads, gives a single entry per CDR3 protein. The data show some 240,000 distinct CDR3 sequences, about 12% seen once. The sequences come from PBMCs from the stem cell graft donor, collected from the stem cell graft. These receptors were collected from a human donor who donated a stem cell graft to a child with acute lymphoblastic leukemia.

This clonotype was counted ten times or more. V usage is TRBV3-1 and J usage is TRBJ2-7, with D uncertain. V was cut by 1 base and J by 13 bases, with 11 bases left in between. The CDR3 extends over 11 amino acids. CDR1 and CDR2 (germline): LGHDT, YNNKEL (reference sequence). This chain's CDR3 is CASSQGVSAYF. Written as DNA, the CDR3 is TGTGCCAGCAGCCAAGGGGTTTCGGCTTACTTC.

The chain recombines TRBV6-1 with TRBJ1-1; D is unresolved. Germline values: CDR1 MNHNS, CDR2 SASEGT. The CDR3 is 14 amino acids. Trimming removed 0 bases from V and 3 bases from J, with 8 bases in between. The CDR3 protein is CASSEAWGYTEAFF. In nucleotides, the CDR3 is TGTGCCAGCAGTGAAGCATGGGGTTACACTGAAGCTTTCTTT.

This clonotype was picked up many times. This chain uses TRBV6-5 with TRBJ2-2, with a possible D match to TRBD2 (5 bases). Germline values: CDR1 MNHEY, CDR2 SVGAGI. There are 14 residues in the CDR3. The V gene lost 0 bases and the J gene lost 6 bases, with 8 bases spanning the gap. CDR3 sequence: CASSYSSSAGELFF. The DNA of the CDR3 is TGTGCCAGCAGTTACTCGAGTAGCGCCGGGGAGCTGTTTTTT.

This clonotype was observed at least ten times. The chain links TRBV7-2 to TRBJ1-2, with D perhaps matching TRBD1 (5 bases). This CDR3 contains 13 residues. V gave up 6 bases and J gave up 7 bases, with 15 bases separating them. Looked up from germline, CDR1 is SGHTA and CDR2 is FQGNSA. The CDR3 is CASRRTMAGGYTF. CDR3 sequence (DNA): TGTGCCAGCAGAAGGACAATGGCAGGTGGCTACACCTTC. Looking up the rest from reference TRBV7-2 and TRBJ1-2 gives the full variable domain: GAGVSQSPSNKVTEKGKDVELRCDPISGHTALYWYRQSLGQGLEFLIYFQGNSAPDKSGLPSDRFSAERTGGSVSTLTIQRTQQEDSAVYLCASRRTMAGGYTFGSGTRLTVV.

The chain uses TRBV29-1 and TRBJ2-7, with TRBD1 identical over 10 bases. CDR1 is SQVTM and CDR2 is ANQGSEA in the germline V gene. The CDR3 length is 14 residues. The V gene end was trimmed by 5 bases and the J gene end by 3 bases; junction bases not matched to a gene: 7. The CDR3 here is CSVFTGTGVYEQYF. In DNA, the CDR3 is TGCAGCGTTTTTACCGGGACAGGGGTCTACGAGCAGTACTTC.

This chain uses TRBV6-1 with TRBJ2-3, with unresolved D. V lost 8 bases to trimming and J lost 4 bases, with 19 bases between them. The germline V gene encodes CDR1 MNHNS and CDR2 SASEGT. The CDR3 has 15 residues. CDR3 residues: CASGPRVTGSDTQYF. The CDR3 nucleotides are TGTGCCAGCGGACCAAGGGTCACGGGTTCAGATACGCAGTATTTT.

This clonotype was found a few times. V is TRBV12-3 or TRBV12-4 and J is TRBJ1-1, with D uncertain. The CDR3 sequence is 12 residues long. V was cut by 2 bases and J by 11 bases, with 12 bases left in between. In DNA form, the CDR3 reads TGTGCCAGCAGTTTAAATCAGGCCCGTGCTTTCTTT. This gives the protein CASSLNQARAFF.